The 30 T cell receptor beta chains presented below share a single source sample, sequenced in a study of cytomegalovirus exposure and HLA in healthy donors. Both 60 Vbeta primers and 13 Jbeta primers went into the PCR. Sequenced by immunoSEQ multiplex PCR; TCRdb stores in-frame clones only, minus some. Among around 300,000 clones listed, approximately 70% were seen once. The sequencing input was PBMCs. The receptors were sampled from a female donor in good health and CMV-seronegative.

The sample holds a few counts of this clone. The chain uses TRBV27 and TRBJ2-1; TRBD1 agrees at 9 bases. Germline V gene sequence: CDR1 MNHEY, CDR2 SMNVEV (reference sequence). Trimming at V came to 2 bases and at J to 9 bases, leaving 5 bases not matched to a gene. CDR3 length equals 14 residues. The CDR3 DNA reads TGTGCCAGCAGTTTAGCCCTGACAGGGGGTGAGCAGTTCTTC. Residues: CASSLALTGGEQFF.

The chain employs TRBV7-3 and TRBJ2-3, with 12 positions matching TRBD2. The V and J ends lost 2 bases and 5 bases, in that order; junction bases with no gene match: 5. The CDR3 is 16 residues long. The germline V gene has CDR1 SGHTA and CDR2 FQGTGA. CDR3 bases: TGTGCCAGCAGCTTAGGGGCTAGCGGGAGGGTAGATACGCAGTATTTT. This sequence encodes CASSLGASGRVDTQYF.

The rearrangement joins TRBV10-3 to TRBJ1-1; D gene uncertain. The CDR3 has 13 amino acids. CDR1 ENHRY and CDR2 SYGVKD come from the germline V gene. The ends were cut back, 6 bases at V and 5 bases at J, with 13 bases in the middle. In DNA form, the CDR3 reads TGTGCCATCAGAGAAACCCCCGGGACTGAAGCTTTCTTT. Amino acid sequence: CAIRETPGTEAFF.

The rearrangement uses TRBV5-5 and TRBJ1-2; 7 nucleotides line up with TRBD1. Germline lookup yields CDR1 SGHKS and CDR2 YYEKEE (reference sequence). The CDR3 runs to 14 residues. With 5 bases clipped from V and 2 bases from J, the junction kept 6 bases outside the gene matches. This CDR3 reads CASRRQGTNYGYTF. CDR3 nucleotide sequence: TGTGCCAGCAGAAGACAGGGCACAAACTATGGCTACACCTTC.

The chain carries TRBV9 and TRBJ2-3, with 8 bases matching TRBD2. Unmatched junction bases numbered 3, after V lost 1 base and J lost 2 bases. The CDR3 consists of 15 residues. CDR1 is SGDLS, CDR2 YYNGEE, per germline. The CDR3 protein is CASSVLAGFTDTQYF. The CDR3 bases are TGTGCCAGCAGCGTATTAGCGGGGTTCACAGATACGCAGTATTTT.

This rearrangement joins TRBV5-6 to TRBJ2-7; 12 bases line up with TRBD1. V was clipped by 4 bases and J by 7 bases; unmatched bases: 9. This CDR3 region has 15 residues. In germline, CDR1 is SGHDT, CDR2 YYEEEE. The CDR3 nucleotides are TGTGCCAGCAGCCCCCCGGGACAGGGGGCGGAAGAGCAGTACTTC. This translates into CASSPPGQGAEEQYF.

The chain uses TRBV6-1 and TRBJ2-3; no definite D call. V was pared by 7 bases and J by 4 bases, with 6 bases between. The CDR3 has 11 amino acids. Germline CDR1 is MNHNS and CDR2 is SASEGT. The CDR3 DNA sequence: TGTGCCAGCACCGAGTCAGATACGCAGTATTTT. This encodes CASTESDTQYF.

The chain combines TRBV18 with TRBJ2-3; tentatively, D is TRBD2 (5 bases). The CDR3 has 14 amino acids. Trimming took 0 bases from V and 4 from J, leaving 8 bases between them. In germline, CDR1 is KGHSH, CDR2 LQKENI. In nucleotides, the CDR3 is TGTGCCAGCTCACCACCGAACGGGGCAGATACGCAGTATTTT. This gives the protein CASSPPNGADTQYF.

The genes are TRBV27 and TRBJ2-3; the D gene is possibly TRBD2 (6 bases). Trimming pared 7 bases from V and 0 bases from J, leaving 20 bases between. Germline CDR1 MNHEY, CDR2 SMNVEV (reference sequence). The length of the CDR3 is 17 residues. Here the CDR3 reads CASMRASGLTSTDTQYF. CDR3 bases: TGTGCCAGCATGCGGGCAAGCGGGCTAACTAGCACAGATACGCAGTATTTT.

This chain connects TRBV5-1 to TRBJ2-2; tentatively, D is TRBD2 (7 bases). CDR1 is SGHRS and CDR2 is YFSETQ in the germline V gene. This CDR3 region has 18 residues. Trimming took 0 bases from V and 2 from J, leaving 17 bases between them. The DNA for the CDR3 is TGCGCCAGCAGCTTGGATACAAAGGGGGGGATTAACACCGGGGAGCTGTTTTTT. Amino acid sequence: CASSLDTKGGINTGELFF.

This clone was observed a few times. The V call is TRBV18, the J call TRBJ2-2, with 11 bases aligning to TRBD2. Germline V gene lookup returns CDR1 KGHSH and CDR2 LQKENI. The CDR3 runs 18 residues. Losses at the gene ends were 2 bases for V and 3 bases for J; bases not matched to a gene: 8. The CDR3 DNA is TGTGCCAGCTCACCAGTAGGGACTAGCGGAATCCACACCGGGGAGCTGTTTTTT. Protein sequence: CASSPVGTSGIHTGELFF. Looking up the rest from reference TRBV18 and TRBJ2-2 gives the full variable domain: NAGVMQNPRHLVRRRGQEARLRCSPMKGHSHVYWYRQLPEEGLKFMVYLQKENIIDESGMPKERFSAEFPKEGPSILRIQQVVRGDSAAYFCASSPVGTSGIHTGELFFGEGSRLTVL.

V usage is TRBV6-5 and J usage is TRBJ2-2; D possibly corresponds to TRBD2 (6 bases). CDR3 length: 15 residues. Trimming removed 6 bases from V and 3 bases from J, with 14 bases in between. Germline lookup yields CDR1 MNHEY and CDR2 SVGAGI. CDR3 coding DNA: TGTGCCAGCAGCACCCTCACGGGAGACACCGGGGAGCTGTTTTTT. Its protein is CASSTLTGDTGELFF.

The genes are TRBV19 and TRBJ1-2, with unresolved D. The CDR3 length is 14 residues. The V end lost 2 bases, the J end lost 0 bases, and 7 bases lay between the germline ends. CDR1 LNHDA and CDR2 SQIVND come from the germline V gene (reference sequence). The CDR3 DNA follows: TGTGCCAGTAGTATAACGAGGGCTAACTATGGCTACACCTTC. Amino acid sequence: CASSITRANYGYTF.

This chain links TRBV5-1 with TRBJ2-1; 9 bases map to TRBD2. V was pared by 0 bases and J by 4 bases, with 5 bases of the junction left unmatched. Germline CDR1 is SGHRS and CDR2 is YFSETQ. This CDR3 is 16 amino acids long. This CDR3 is CASSLVSGRVYNEQFF. DNA of the CDR3: TGCGCCAGCAGCTTGGTTAGCGGGAGAGTATACAATGAGCAGTTCTTC.

This clone was counted only a few times. The chain recombines TRBV9 with TRBJ2-5; tentative D call: TRBD2 (6 bases). Germline V gene data show CDR1 as SGDLS and CDR2 as YYNGEE. The CDR3 sequence is 15 residues long. V dropped 1 base and J dropped 1 base, with 11 bases sitting between them. The CDR3 region is CASSVRERAQETQYF. The CDR3, as DNA: TGTGCCAGCAGCGTAAGGGAGCGGGCCCAAGAGACCCAGTACTTC. Combining the CDR3 with reference TRBV9 and TRBJ2-5 gives the whole variable domain DSGVTQTPKHLITATGQRVTLRCSPRSGDLSVYWYQQSLDQGLQFLIQYYNGEERAKGNILERFSAQQFPDLHSELNLSSLELGDSALYFCASSVRERAQETQYFGPGTRLLVL.

This clone was observed a few times. Other DNA sequences within the sample encode an identical CDR3. CDR3 coding DNA: TGTGCCAGTAGTATAGAAGGGACTGGGAGCTACGAGCAGTACTTC. Protein product: CASSIEGTGSYEQYF. The chain combines TRBV19 with TRBJ2-7; perhaps TRBD2 as D (6 bases). Looked up from germline, CDR1 is LNHDA and CDR2 is SQIVND (reference sequence). The length of the CDR3 is 15 residues. V lost 0 bases, J lost 3 bases, and 12 bases lay in between.

This clone was picked up a small number of times. The chain has TRBV10-3 and TRBJ1-4; TRBD1 matches 11 bases. The CDR3 length is 13 residues. Germline CDR1 reads ENHRY; CDR2 reads SYGVKD. J gave up 8 bases and V 5 bases, and 1 base lay outside the gene matches. CDR3 in DNA: TGTGCCATCAGTCGGGACAGGGGGGAAAAACTGTTTTTT. Protein sequence: CAISRDRGEKLFF.

The chain uses TRBV19 and TRBJ2-2, with 10 bases that match TRBD1. The CDR3 loop spans 15 amino acids. CDR1 and CDR2 from the germline V gene are LNHDA and SQIVND (reference sequence). With 4 bases clipped from V and 3 bases from J, the junction kept 2 bases outside the gene matches. DNA of the CDR3: TGTGCCAGTAGTAAAGGGACAGGGGACACCGGGGAGCTGTTTTTT. It codes for CASSKGTGDTGELFF.

The chain employs TRBV6-1 and TRBJ2-1, with D maybe TRBD1 (6 bases). The CDR3 runs to 15 residues. Germline loops: CDR1 MNHNS, CDR2 SASEGT. With 8 bases removed from V and 5 bases from J, the gap between germline ends came to 19 bases. CDR3 DNA sequence: TGTGCCAGCCAGACAGGCACTACCCCTGACAATGAGCAGTTCTTC. This codes for CASQTGTTPDNEQFF.

The chain links TRBV19 to TRBJ2-5, with 7 bases matching TRBD2. The last part of the DNA fits TRBJ2-7 better; the J call may be wrong. Per germline, CDR1 LNHDA and CDR2 SQIVND (reference sequence). The CDR3 sequence is 15 residues long. DNA of the CDR3: TGTGCCAGTAGTATAGGGCGGGGGAGTCCCTACGAGCAGTACTTC. It encodes CASSIGRGSPYEQYF.

The chain carries TRBV7-9 and TRBJ1-5, with unresolved D. The CDR3 loop spans 14 amino acids. Trimming took 5 bases from V and 3 from J, leaving 11 bases between them. CDR1 is SEHNR and CDR2 is FQNEAQ in the germline V gene (reference sequence). The CDR3 DNA sequence: TGTGCCAGCAGCCCCGGTTTGAACAATCAGCCCCAGCATTTT. Encoded protein: CASSPGLNNQPQHF.

The chain carries TRBV11-3 and TRBJ2-2; 8 bases agree with TRBD1. The ends lost 7 bases at V and 8 bases at J; junction bases unmatched: 9. CDR1 is SGHNT and CDR2 is YENEEA in the germline V gene. This CDR3 is 14 amino acids long. The CDR3 loop reads CASTTGELWGELFF. CDR3 in DNA: TGTGCCAGCACGACAGGGGAGTTGTGGGGGGAGCTGTTTTTT. The full variable domain, with the rest looked up from reference TRBV11-3 and TRBJ2-2, is EAGVVQSPRYKIIEKKQPVAFWCNPISGHNTLYWYLQNLGQGPELLIRYENEEAVDDSQLPKDRFSAERLKGVDSTLKIQPAELGDSAVYLCASTTGELWGELFFGEGSRLTVL.

This chain links TRBV6-6 with TRBJ2-3; TRBD1 matches at 9 bases. The germline V gene has CDR1 MNHNY and CDR2 SVGAGI (reference sequence). The CDR3 runs 15 residues. V was clipped by 2 bases and J by 3 bases; unmatched bases: 3. As DNA, the CDR3 is TGTGCCAGCAGTTACGGGACAGGGTGGACAGATACGCAGTATTTT. Translating gives CASSYGTGWTDTQYF.

V and J are TRBV5-1 and TRBJ2-5; 12 bases agree with TRBD2. Germline V lookup: CDR1 SGHRS, CDR2 YFSETQ. The CDR3 runs to 16 residues. V lost 0 bases, J lost 5 bases, and 5 bases stayed unmatched. The chain's CDR3 is CASSLAFTSGGETQYF. As DNA, the CDR3 is TGCGCCAGCAGCTTGGCCTTTACTAGCGGGGGGGAGACCCAGTACTTC. The full variable domain, completed using reference TRBV5-1 and TRBJ2-5, is KAGVTQTPRYLIKTRGQQVTLSCSPISGHRSVSWYQQTPGQGLQFLFEYFSETQRNKGNFPGRFSGRQFSNSRSEMNVSTLELGDSALYLCASSLAFTSGGETQYFGPGTRLLVL.

The rearrangement uses TRBV19 and TRBJ2-3; 10 nucleotides agree with TRBD1. CDR3 length: 15 residues. The trim removed 5 bases at V and 3 bases at J, leaving 5 bases unmatched. CDR1 and CDR2 from the germline V gene are LNHDA and SQIVND (reference sequence). CDR3 in DNA: TGTGCCAGTAGTGCGGGGACAGGGGTTACAGATACGCAGTATTTT. As protein: CASSAGTGVTDTQYF.

The J gene is TRBJ2-6, the V gene TRBV7-8, with 11 bases aligning to TRBD1. The germline CDR1 and CDR2 sequences are SGHVS and FQNEAQ. V was pared by 0 bases and J by 2 bases, with 6 bases of the junction left unmatched. The CDR3 has 19 residues. This CDR3 reads CASSLARQGQGAGANVLTF. CDR3 in DNA: TGTGCCAGCAGCTTAGCAAGGCAGGGACAGGGGGCTGGGGCCAACGTCCTGACTTTC. The full variable domain, completed using reference TRBV7-8 and TRBJ2-6, is GAGVSQSPRYKVAKRGQDVALRCDPISGHVSLFWYQQALGQGPEFLTYFQNEAQLDKSGLPSDRFFAERPEGSVSTLKIQRTQQEDSAVYLCASSLARQGQGAGANVLTFGAGSRLTVL.

The J gene is TRBJ1-2, the V gene TRBV15; 8 bases are shared with TRBD1. Germline CDR1 and CDR2: LNHNV and YYDKDF (reference sequence). The V and J ends lost 0 bases and 8 bases, in that order; junction bases with no gene match: 8. CDR3 length: 15 amino acids. The CDR3 protein is CATSREGRGRQGYTF. CDR3 DNA: TGTGCCACCAGCAGAGAGGGCAGGGGGCGTCAAGGCTACACCTTC. The full variable domain, in which reference TRBV15 and TRBJ1-2 provide the parts outside the CDR3, is DAMVIQNPRYQVTQFGKPVTLSCSQTLNHNVMYWYQQKSSQAPKLLFHYYDKDFNNEADTPDNFQSRRPNTSFCFLDIRSPGLGDTAMYLCATSREGRGRQGYTFGSGTRLTVV.

V gene TRBV7-9 combines with J gene TRBJ2-5, with a possible D match to TRBD2 (6 bases). This CDR3 is built from 13 residues. Germline CDR1 and CDR2: SEHNR and FQNEAQ (reference sequence). V lost 6 bases and J lost 2, with 10 bases in between. CDR3: CASRLAVQETQYF. In DNA form, the CDR3 reads TGTGCCAGCAGACTAGCAGTTCAAGAGACCCAGTACTTC.

The chain uses TRBV9 and TRBJ2-3; TRBD2 matches 10 bases. V shed 2 bases, J shed 5 bases, and the junction held 11 bases outside the gene matches. The CDR3 runs to 17 residues. Germline CDR1 and CDR2: SGDLS and YYNGEE. The CDR3 sequence: CASSVGGSGRAGDTQYF. The CDR3 DNA follows: TGTGCCAGCAGCGTGGGGGGGAGCGGGAGGGCGGGAGATACGCAGTATTTT.

The CDR3 protein is CASTWTGTGELFF. CDR3 bases: TGCGCCAGCACTTGGACAGGGACCGGGGAGCTGTTTTTT. J is TRBJ2-2 and V is TRBV10-2; TRBD1 matches 8 bases. The CDR3 has 13 amino acids. Germline-derived CDR1 and CDR2 are WSHSY and SAAADI. The trim removed 7 bases at V and 5 bases at J, leaving 3 bases unmatched.